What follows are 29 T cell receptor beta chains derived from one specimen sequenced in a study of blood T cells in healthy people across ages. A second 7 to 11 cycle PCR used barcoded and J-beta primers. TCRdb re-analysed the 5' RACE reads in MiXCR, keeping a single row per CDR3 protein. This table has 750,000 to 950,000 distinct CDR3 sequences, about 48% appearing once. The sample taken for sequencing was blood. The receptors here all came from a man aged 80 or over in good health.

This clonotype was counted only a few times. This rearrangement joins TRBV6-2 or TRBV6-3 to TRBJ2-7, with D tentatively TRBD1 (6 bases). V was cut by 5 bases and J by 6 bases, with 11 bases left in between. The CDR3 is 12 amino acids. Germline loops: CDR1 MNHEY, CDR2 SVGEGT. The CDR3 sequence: CASSRDISEQYF. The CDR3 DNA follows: TGTGCCAGCAGTCGGGACATCTCCGAGCAGTACTTC.

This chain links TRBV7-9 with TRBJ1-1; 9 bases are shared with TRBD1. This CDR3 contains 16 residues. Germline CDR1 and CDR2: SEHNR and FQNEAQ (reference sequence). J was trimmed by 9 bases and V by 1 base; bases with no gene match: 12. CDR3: CASSLERTGGALKAFF. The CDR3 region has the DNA TGTGCCAGCAGCTTAGAAAGAACAGGGGGCGCGTTGAAAGCTTTCTTT.

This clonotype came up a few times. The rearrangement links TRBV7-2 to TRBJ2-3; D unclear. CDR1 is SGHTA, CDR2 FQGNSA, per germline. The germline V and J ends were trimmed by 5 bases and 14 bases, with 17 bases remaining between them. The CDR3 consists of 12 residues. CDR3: CASSLDFRDAYF. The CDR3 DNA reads TGTGCCAGCAGCCTTGATTTCAGAGACGCGTATTTT.

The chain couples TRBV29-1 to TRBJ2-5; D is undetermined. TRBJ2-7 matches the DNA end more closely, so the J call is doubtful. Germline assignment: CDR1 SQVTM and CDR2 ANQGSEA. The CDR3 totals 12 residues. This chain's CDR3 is CSVSNSRYEQYF. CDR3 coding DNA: TGCAGCGTCTCAAATAGCCGGTACGAGCAGTACTTC.

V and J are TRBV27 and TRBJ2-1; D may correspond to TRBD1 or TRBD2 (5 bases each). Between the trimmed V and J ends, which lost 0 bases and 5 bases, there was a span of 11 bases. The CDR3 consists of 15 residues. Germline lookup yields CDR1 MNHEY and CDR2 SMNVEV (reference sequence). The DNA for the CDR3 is TGTGCCAGCAGTTTATCGGGGGTTGTTGACAATGAGCAGTTCTTC. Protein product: CASSLSGVVDNEQFF.

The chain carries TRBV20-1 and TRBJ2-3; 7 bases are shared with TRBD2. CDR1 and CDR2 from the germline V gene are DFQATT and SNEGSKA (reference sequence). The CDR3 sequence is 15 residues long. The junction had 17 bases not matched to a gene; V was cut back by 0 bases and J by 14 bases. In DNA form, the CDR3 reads TGCAGTGCTAGAGATCCTCTAACTAGCGACAGATACGCGTATTTT. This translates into CSARDPLTSDRYAYF.

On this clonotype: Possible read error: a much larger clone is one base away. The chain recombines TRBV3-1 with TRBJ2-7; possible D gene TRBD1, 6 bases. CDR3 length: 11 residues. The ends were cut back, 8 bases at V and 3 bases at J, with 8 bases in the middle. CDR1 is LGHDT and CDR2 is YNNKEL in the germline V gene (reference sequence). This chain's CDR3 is CASQGNYEQYF. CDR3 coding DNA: TGTGCCAGCCAGGGGAACTACGAGCAGTACTTC.

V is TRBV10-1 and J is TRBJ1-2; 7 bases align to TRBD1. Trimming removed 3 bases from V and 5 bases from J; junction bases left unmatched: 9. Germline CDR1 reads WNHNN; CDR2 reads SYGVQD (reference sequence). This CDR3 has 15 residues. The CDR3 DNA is TGCGCCAGCAGTGATTCCGGGACAGCGTTTTATGGCTACACCTTC. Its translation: CASSDSGTAFYGYTF.

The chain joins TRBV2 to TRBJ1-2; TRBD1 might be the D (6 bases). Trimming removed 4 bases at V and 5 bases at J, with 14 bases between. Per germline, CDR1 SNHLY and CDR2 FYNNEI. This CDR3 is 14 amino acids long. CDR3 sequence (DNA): TGTGCCAGCAGTGCCGCGGGACACCCATATGGCTACACCTTC. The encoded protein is CASSAAGHPYGYTF.

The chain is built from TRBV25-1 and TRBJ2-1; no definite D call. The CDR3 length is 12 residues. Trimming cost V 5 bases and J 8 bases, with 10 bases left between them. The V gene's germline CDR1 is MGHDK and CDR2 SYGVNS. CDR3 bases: TGTGCCAGCAGTCCCACCGCACATGAGCAGTTCTTC. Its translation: CASSPTAHEQFF.

The CDR3 DNA reads as TGCGCCAGCAGCTCCCCCCCGGGCAGGGGGAACACTGAAGCTTTCTTT. Protein: CASSSPPGRGNTEAFF. The genes are TRBV5-1 and TRBJ1-1, with D perhaps TRBD1 (6 bases). The CDR3 spans 16 residues. CDR1 SGHRS and CDR2 YFSETQ come from the germline V gene. Trimming stripped 3 bases from V and 1 base from J, with 16 bases between.

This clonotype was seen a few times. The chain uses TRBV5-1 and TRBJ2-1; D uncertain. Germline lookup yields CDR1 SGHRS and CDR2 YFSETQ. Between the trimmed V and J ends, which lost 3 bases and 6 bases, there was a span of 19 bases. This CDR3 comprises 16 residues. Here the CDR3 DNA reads TGCGCCAGCAGCTATTTCGGACCATCCACTATCAATGAGCAGTTCTTC. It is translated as CASSYFGPSTINEQFF.

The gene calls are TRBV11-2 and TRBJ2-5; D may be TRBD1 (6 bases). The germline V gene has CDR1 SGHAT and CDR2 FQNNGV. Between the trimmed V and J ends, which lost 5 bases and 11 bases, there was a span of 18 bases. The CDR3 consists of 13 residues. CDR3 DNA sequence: TGTGCCAGCAGCCCTGACAGGATTAATGAGCAGTACTTC. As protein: CASSPDRINEQYF. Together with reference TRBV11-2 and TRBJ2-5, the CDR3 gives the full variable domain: EAGVAQSPRYKIIEKRQSVAFWCNPISGHATLYWYQQILGQGPKLLIQFQNNGVVDDSQLPKDRFSAERLKGVDSTLKIQPAKLEDSAVYLCASSPDRINEQYFGPGTRLLVL.

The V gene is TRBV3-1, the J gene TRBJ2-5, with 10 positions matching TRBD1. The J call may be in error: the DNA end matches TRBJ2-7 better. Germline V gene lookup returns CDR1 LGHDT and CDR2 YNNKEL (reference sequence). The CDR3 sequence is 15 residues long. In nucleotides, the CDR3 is TGTGCCAGCAGCCAATTGGGACAGGGGTTAGGCGAGCAGTACTTC. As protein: CASSQLGQGLGEQYF.

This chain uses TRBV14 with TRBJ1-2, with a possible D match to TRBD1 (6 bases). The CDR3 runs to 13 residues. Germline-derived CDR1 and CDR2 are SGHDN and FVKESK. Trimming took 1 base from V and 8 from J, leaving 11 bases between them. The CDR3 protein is CASSQAGGAGYTF. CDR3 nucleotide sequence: TGTGCCAGCAGCCAAGCGGGGGGCGCCGGCTACACCTTC.

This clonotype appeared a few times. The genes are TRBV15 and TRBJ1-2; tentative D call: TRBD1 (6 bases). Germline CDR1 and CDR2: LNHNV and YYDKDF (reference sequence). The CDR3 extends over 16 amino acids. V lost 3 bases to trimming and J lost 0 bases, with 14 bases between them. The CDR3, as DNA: TGTGCCACCAGCAGGGGGGGGCTTGGATCTAACTATGGCTACACCTTC. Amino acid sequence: CATSRGGLGSNYGYTF.

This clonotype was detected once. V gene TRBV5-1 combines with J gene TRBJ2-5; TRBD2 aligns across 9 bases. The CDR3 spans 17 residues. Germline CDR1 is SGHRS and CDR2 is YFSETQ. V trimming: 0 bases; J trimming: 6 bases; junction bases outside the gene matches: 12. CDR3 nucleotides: TGCGCCAGCAGCTTGGTAAGAGTAGCGGGAGCGCAAAAGACCCAGTACTTC. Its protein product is CASSLVRVAGAQKTQYF. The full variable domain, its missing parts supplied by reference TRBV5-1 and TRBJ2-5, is KAGVTQTPRYLIKTRGQQVTLSCSPISGHRSVSWYQQTPGQGLQFLFEYFSETQRNKGNFPGRFSGRQFSNSRSEMNVSTLELGDSALYLCASSLVRVAGAQKTQYFGPGTRLLVL.

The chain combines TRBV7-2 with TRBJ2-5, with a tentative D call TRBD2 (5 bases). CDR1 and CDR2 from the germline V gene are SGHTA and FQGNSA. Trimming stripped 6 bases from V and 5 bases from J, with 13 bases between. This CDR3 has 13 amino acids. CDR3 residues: CASSRGLDETQYF. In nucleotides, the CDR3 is TGTGCCAGCAGTCGAGGGTTAGACGAGACCCAGTACTTC.

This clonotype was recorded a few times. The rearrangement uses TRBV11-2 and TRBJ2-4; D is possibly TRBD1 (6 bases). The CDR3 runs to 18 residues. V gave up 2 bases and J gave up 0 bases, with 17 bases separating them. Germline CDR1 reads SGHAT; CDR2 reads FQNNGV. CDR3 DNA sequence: TGTGCCAGCAGCTTAATTAATGGACAGCGACAAGCCAAAAACATTCAGTACTTC. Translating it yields CASSLINGQRQAKNIQYF.

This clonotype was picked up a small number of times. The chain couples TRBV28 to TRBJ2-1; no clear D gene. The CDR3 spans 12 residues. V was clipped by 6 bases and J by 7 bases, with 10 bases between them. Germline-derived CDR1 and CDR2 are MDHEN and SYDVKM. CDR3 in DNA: TGTGCCAGCAGCTCTAATAGTAATGAGCAGTTCTTC. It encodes CASSSNSNEQFF.

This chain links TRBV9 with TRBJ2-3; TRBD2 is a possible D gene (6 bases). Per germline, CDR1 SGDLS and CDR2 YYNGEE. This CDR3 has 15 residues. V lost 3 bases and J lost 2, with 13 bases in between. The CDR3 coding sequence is TGTGCCAGCAGCGCCGCGGGACTCCCCACAGATACGCAGTATTTT. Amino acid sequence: CASSAAGLPTDTQYF. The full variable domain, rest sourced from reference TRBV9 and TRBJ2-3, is DSGVTQTPKHLITATGQRVTLRCSPRSGDLSVYWYQQSLDQGLQFLIQYYNGEERAKGNILERFSAQQFPDLHSELNLSSLELGDSALYFCASSAAGLPTDTQYFGPGTRLTVL.

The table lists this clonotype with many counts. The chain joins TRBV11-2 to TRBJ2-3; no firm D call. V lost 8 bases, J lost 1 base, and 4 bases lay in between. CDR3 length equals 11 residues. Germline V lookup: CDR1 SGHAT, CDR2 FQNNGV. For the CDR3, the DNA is TGTGCCAGCCTGCGCACAGATACGCAGTATTTT. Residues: CASLRTDTQYF.

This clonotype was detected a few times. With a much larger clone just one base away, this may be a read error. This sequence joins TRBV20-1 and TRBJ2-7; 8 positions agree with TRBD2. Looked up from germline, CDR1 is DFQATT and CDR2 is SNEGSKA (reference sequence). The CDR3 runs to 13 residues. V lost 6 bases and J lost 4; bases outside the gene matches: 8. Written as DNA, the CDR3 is TGCAGTGCAGGGGCTAGCGGGCCATACGAGCAGTACTTC. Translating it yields CSAGASGPYEQYF.

CDR3 coding DNA: TGTGCCAGCAGTTACGGCCTACGGGCAGATACGCAGTATTTT. Translated: CASSYGLRADTQYF. J is TRBJ2-3 and V is TRBV6-5; D unclear. Germline V gene sequence: CDR1 MNHEY, CDR2 SVGAGI. Deletions cut 2 bases from V and 4 bases from J, with 10 bases between. This CDR3 contains 14 residues.

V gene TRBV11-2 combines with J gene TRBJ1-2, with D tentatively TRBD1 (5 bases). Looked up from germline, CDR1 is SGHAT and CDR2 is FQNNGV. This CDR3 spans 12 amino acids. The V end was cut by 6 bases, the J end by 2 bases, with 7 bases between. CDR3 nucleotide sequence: TGTGCCAGCAGGGGGGGAAACTATGGCTACACCTTC. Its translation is CASRGGNYGYTF. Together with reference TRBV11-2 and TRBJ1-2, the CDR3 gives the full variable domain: EAGVAQSPRYKIIEKRQSVAFWCNPISGHATLYWYQQILGQGPKLLIQFQNNGVVDDSQLPKDRFSAERLKGVDSTLKIQPAKLEDSAVYLCASRGGNYGYTFGSGTRLTVV.

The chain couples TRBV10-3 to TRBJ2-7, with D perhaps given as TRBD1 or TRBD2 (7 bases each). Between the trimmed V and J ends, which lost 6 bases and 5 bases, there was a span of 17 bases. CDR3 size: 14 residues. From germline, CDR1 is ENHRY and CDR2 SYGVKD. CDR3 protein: CAISALAGGDEQYF. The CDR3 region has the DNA TGTGCCATCAGCGCCCTTGCAGGGGGGGACGAGCAGTACTTC.

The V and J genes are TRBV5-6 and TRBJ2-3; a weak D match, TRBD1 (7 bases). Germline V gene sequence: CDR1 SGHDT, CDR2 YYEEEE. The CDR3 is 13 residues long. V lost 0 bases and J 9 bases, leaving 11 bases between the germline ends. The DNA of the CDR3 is TGTGCCAGCAGCTTGGTAGCGGACAGGACGCAGTATTTT. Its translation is CASSLVADRTQYF. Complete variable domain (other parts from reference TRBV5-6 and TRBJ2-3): DAGVTQSPTHLIKTRGQQVTLRCSPKSGHDTVSWYQQALGQGPQFIFQYYEEEERQRGNFPDRFSGHQFPNYSSELNVNALLLGDSALYLCASSLVADRTQYFGPGTRLTVL.

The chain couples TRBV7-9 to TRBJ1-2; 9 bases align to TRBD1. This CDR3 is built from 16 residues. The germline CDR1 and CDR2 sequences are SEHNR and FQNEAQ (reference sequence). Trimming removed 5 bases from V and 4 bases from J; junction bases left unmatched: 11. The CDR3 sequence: CASSTDRGWVSYGYTF. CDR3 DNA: TGTGCCAGCAGCACTGACAGGGGGTGGGTGAGCTATGGCTACACCTTC.

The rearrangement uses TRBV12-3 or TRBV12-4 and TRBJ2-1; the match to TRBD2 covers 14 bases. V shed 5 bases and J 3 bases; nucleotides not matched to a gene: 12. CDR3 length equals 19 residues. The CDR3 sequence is CASSGGTSGSFLSYNEQFF. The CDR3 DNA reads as TGTGCCAGCAGTGGTGGGACTAGCGGGAGCTTTTTGAGCTACAATGAGCAGTTCTTC.